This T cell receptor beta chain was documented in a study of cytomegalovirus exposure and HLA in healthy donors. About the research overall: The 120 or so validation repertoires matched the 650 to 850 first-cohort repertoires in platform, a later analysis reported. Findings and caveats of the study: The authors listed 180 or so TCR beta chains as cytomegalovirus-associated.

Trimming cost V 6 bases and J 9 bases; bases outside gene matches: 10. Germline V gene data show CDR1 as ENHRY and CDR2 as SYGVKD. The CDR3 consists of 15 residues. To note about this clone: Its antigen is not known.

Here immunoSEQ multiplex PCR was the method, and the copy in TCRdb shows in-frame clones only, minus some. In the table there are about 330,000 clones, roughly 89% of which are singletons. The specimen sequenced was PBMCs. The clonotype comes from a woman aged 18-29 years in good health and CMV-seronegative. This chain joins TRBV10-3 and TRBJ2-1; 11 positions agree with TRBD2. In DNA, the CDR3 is TGTGCCATCAGGGGGGTAATAGCGGGAGGGAGTGAGCAGTTCTTC. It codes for CAIRGVIAGGSEQFF.